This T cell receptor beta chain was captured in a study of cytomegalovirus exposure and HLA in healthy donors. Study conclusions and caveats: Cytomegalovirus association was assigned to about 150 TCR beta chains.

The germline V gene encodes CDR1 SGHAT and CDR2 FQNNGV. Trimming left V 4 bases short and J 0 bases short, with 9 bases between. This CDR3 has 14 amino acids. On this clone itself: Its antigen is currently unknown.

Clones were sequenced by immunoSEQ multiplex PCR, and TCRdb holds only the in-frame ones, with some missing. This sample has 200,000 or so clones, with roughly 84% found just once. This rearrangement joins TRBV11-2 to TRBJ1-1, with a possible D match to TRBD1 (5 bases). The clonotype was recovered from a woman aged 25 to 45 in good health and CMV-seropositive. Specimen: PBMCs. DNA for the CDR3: TGTGCCAGCAGCTCCTGGGGCATGAACACTGAAGCTTTCTTT. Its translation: CASSSWGMNTEAFF.